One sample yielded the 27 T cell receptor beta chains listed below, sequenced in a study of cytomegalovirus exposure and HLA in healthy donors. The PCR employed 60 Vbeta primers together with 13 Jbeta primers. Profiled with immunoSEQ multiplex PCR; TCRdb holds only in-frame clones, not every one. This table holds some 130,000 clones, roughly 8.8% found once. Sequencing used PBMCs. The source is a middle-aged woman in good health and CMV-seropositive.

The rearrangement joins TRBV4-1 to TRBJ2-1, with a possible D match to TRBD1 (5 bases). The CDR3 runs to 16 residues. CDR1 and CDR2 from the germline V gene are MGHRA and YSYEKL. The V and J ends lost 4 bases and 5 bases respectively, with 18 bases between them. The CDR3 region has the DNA TGCGCCAGCAGCCTTCTTTATAGGGGCCAAGACAATGAGCAGTTCTTC. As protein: CASSLLYRGQDNEQFF.

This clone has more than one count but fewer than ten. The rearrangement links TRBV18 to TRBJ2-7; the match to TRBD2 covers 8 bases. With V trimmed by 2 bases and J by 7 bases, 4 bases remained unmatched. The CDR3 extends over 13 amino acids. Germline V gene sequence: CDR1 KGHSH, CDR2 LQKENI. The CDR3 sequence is CASSPGRGAEQYF. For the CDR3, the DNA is TGTGCCAGCTCACCAGGGCGGGGGGCAGAGCAGTACTTC.

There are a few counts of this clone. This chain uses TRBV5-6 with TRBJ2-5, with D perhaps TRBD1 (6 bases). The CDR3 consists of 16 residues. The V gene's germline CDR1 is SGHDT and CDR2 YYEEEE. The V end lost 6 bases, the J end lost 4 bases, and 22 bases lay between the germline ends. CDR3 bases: TGTGCCAGCACACCGGCGGGCAGGGGATTAGGAGAGACCCAGTACTTC. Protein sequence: CASTPAGRGLGETQYF.

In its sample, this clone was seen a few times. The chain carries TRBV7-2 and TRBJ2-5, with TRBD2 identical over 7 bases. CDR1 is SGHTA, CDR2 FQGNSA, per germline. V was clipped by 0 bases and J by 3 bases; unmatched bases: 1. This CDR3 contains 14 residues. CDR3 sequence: CASSLAGGEETQYF. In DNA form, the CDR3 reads TGTGCCAGCAGCTTAGCGGGGGGGGAAGAGACCCAGTACTTC. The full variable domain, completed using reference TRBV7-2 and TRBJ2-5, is GAGVSQSPSNKVTEKGKDVELRCDPISGHTALYWYRQSLGQGLEFLIYFQGNSAPDKSGLPSDRFSAERTGGSVSTLTIQRTQQEDSAVYLCASSLAGGEETQYFGPGTRLLVL.

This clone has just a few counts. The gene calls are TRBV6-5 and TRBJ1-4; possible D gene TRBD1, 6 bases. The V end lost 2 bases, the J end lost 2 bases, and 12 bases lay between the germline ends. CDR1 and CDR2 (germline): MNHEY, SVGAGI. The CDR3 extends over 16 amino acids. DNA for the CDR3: TGTGCCAGCAGTTACGTTCTGCAGGGGACTAATGAAAAACTGTTTTTT. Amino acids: CASSYVLQGTNEKLFF.

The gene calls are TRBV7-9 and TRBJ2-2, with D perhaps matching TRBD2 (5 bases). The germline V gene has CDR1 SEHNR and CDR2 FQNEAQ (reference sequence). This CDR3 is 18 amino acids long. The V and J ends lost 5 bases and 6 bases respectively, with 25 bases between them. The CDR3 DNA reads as TGTGCCAGCAGCAGGGTCCCAGGTCGCCCCCCGAGGGCCGGGGAGCTGTTTTTT. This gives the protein CASSRVPGRPPRAGELFF. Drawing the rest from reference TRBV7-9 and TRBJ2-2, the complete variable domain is DTGVSQNPRHKITKRGQNVTFRCDPISEHNRLYWYRQTLGQGPEFLTYFQNEAQLEKSRLLSDRFSAERPKGSFSTLEIQRTEQGDSAMYLCASSRVPGRPPRAGELFFGEGSRLTVL.

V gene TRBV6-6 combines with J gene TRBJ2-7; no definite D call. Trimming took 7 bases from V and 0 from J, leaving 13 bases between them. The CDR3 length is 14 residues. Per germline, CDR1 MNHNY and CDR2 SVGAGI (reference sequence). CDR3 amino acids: CASNERASSYEQYF. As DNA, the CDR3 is TGTGCCAGCAACGAACGCGCGAGCTCCTACGAGCAGTACTTC.

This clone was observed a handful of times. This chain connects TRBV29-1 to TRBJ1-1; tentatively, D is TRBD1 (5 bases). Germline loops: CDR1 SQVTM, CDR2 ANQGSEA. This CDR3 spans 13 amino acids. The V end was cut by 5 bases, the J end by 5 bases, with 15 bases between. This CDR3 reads CSVQGNLITEAFF. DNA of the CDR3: TGCAGCGTTCAGGGCAACTTAATAACTGAAGCTTTCTTT.

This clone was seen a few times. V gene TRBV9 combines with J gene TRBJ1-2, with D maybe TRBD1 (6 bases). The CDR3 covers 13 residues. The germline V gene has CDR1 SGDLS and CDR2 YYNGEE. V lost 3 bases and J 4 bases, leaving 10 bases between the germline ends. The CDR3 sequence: CASSGTGSYGYTF. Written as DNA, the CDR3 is TGTGCCAGCAGCGGAACAGGGAGCTATGGCTACACCTTC.

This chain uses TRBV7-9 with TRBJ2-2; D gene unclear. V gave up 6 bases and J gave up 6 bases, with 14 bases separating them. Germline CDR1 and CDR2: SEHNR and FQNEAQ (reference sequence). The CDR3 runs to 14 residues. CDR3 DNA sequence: TGTGCCAGCAGTTCAGAACGTTGGCCCGGGGAGCTGTTTTTT. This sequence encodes CASSSERWPGELFF.

The CDR3 coding sequence is TGTGCCAGCAGACGGGTGGTTTCGGGCGGGGAGCTGTTTTTT. Protein product: CASRRVVSGGELFF. The rearrangement links TRBV2 to TRBJ2-2; unclear D gene. The V gene's germline CDR1 is SNHLY and CDR2 FYNNEI. This CDR3 comprises 14 residues. V was shortened by 6 bases and J by 7 bases, with 15 bases between the two germline ends.

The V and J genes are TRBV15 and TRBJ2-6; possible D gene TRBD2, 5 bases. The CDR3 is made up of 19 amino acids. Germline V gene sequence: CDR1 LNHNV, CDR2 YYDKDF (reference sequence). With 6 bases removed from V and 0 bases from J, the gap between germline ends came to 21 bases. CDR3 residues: CATSPRGGILDSGANVLTF. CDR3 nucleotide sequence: TGTGCCACCAGTCCCCGGGGTGGCATTTTGGACTCTGGGGCCAACGTCCTGACTTTC.

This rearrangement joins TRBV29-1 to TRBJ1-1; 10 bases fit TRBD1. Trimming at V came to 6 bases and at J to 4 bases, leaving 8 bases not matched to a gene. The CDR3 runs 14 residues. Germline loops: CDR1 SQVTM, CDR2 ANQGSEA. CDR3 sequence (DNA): TGCAGCGTCCGATCCGGGACAGGGGTCACTGAAGCTTTCTTT. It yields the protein CSVRSGTGVTEAFF.

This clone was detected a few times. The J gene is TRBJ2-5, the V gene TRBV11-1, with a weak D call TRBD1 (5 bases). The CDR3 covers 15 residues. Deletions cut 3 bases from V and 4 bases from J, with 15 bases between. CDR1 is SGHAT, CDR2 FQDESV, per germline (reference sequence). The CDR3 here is CASSFRSGKGETQYF. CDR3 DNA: TGTGCCAGCAGCTTTAGGTCAGGGAAGGGAGAGACCCAGTACTTC.

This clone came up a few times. Here the CDR3 reads CASSDWSGNTEAFF. As DNA, the CDR3 is TGTGCCAGCAGTGATTGGAGTGGGAACACTGAAGCTTTCTTT. The V and J genes are TRBV2 and TRBJ1-1; D is unclear. Trimming cost V 3 bases and J 1 base, with 9 bases left between them. This CDR3 contains 14 residues. Germline V gives CDR1 SNHLY, CDR2 FYNNEI.

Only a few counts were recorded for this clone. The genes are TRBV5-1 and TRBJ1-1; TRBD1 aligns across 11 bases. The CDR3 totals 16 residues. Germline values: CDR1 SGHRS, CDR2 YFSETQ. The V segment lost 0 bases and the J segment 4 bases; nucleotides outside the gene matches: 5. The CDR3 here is CASSLDSGTGGTEAFF. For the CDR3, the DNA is TGCGCCAGCAGCTTGGACTCCGGGACAGGGGGCACTGAAGCTTTCTTT.

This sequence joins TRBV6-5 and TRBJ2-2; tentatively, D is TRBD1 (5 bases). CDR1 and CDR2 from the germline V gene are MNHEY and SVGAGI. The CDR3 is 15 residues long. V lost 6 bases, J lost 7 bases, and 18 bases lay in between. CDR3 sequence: CASSPRVGAIGELFF. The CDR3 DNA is TGTGCCAGCAGCCCCCGGGTAGGGGCGATCGGGGAGCTGTTTTTT.

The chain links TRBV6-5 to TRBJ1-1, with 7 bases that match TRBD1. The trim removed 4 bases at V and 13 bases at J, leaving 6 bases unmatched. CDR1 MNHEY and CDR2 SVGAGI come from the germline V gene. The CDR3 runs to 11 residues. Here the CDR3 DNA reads TGTGCCAGCAGTTTCGACAGGGAGGTTTTCTTT. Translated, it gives CASSFDREVFF.

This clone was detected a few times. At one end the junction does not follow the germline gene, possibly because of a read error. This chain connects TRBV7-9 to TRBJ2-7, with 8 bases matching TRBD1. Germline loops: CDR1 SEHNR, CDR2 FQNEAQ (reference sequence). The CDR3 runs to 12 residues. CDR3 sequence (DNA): TGTGCCAGCAGCCTAAAGTCGGGACAGGTGTGCTTC. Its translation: CASSLKSGQVCF.

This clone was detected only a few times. DNA for the CDR3: TGTGCCAGTAGTCCCCCCAGCTCCTACGAGCAGTACTTC. As protein: CASSPPSSYEQYF. The chain employs TRBV19 and TRBJ2-7; D is undetermined. The V end lost 5 bases, the J end lost 0 bases, and 8 bases lay between the germline ends. Germline CDR1 is LNHDA and CDR2 is SQIVND (reference sequence). The CDR3 totals 13 residues.

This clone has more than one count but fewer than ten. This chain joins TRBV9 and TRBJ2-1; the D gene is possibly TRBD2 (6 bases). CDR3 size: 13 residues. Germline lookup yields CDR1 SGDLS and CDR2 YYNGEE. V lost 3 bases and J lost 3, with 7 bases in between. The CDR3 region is CASSARDYNEQFF. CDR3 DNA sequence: TGTGCCAGCAGCGCGCGGGACTACAATGAGCAGTTCTTC.

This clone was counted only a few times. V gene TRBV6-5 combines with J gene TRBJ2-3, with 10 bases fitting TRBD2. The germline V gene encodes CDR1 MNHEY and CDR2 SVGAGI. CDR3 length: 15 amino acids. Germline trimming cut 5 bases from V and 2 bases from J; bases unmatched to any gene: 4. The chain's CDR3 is CASSTLAGNTDTQYF. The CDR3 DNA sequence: TGTGCCAGCAGTACACTAGCGGGGAACACAGATACGCAGTATTTT.

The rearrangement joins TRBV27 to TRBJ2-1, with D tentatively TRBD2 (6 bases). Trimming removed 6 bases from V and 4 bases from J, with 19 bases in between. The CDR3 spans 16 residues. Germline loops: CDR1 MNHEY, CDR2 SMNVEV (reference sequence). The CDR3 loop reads CASSPRARGLYNEQFF. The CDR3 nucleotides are TGTGCCAGCAGCCCAAGGGCGCGGGGCCTATACAATGAGCAGTTCTTC.

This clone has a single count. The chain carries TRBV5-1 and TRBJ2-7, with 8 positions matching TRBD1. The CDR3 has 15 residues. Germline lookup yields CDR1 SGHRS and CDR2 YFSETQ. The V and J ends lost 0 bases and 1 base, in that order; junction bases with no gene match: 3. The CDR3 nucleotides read TGCGCCAGCAGCTTGGGGCAGGGGGCTTCCTACGAGCAGTACTTC. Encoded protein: CASSLGQGASYEQYF. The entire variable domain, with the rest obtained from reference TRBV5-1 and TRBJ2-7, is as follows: KAGVTQTPRYLIKTRGQQVTLSCSPISGHRSVSWYQQTPGQGLQFLFEYFSETQRNKGNFPGRFSGRQFSNSRSEMNVSTLELGDSALYLCASSLGQGASYEQYFGPGTRLTVT.

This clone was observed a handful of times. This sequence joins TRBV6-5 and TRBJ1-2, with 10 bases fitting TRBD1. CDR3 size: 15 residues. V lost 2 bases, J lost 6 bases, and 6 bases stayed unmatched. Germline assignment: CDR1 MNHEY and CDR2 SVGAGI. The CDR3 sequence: CASSYEGTGVNGYTF. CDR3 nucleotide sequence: TGTGCCAGCAGTTACGAGGGGACAGGGGTAAATGGCTACACCTTC.

CDR3 loop: CASSELEETQYF. The CDR3 DNA reads TGTGCCAGCAGCGAACTCGAGGAGACCCAGTACTTC. This chain connects TRBV11-2 to TRBJ2-5; D gene ambiguous. This CDR3 is 12 amino acids long. The ends were cut back, 5 bases at V and 5 bases at J, with 9 bases in the middle. The V gene's germline CDR1 is SGHAT and CDR2 FQNNGV. The full variable domain, its missing parts supplied by reference TRBV11-2 and TRBJ2-5, is EAGVAQSPRYKIIEKRQSVAFWCNPISGHATLYWYQQILGQGPKLLIQFQNNGVVDDSQLPKDRFSAERLKGVDSTLKIQPAKLEDSAVYLCASSELEETQYFGPGTRLLVL.

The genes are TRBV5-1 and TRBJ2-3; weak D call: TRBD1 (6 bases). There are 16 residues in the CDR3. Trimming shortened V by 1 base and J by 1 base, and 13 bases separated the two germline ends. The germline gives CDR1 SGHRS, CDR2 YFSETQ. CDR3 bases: TGCGCCAGCAGCTTGACGGTACAGGGAGGCACAGATACGCAGTATTTT. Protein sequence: CASSLTVQGGTDTQYF.